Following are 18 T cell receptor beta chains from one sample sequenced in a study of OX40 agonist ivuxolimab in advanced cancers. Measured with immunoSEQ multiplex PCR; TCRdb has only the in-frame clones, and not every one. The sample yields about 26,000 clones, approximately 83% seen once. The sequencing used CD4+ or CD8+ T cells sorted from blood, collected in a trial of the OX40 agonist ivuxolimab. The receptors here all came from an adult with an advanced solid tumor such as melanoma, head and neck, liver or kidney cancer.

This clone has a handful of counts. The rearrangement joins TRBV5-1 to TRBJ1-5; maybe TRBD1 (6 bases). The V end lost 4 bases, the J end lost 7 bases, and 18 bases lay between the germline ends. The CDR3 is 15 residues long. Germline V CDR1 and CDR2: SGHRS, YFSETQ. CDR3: CASSAEGGLGQPQHF. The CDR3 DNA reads TGCGCCAGCAGCGCTGAGGGGGGGTTGGGCCAGCCCCAGCATTTT.

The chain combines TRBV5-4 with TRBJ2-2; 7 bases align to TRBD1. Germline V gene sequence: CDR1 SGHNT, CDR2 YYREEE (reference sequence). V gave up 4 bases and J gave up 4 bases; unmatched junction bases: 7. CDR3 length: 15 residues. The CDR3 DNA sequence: TGTGCCAGCAGCCCTGACAGGGATTCCACCGGGGAGCTGTTTTTT. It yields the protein CASSPDRDSTGELFF.

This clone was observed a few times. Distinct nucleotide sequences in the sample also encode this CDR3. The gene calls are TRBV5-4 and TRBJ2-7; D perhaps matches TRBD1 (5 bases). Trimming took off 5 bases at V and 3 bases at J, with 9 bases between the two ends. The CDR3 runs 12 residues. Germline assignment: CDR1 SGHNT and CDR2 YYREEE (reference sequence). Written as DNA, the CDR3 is TGTGCCAGCAGGAAAGACAGCTACGAGCAGTACTTC. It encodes CASRKDSYEQYF. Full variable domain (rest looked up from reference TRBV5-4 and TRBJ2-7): ETGVTQSPTHLIKTRGQQVTLRCSSQSGHNTVSWYQQALGQGPQFIFQYYREEENGRGNFPPRFSGLQFPNYSSELNVNALELDDSALYLCASRKDSYEQYFGPGTRLTVT.

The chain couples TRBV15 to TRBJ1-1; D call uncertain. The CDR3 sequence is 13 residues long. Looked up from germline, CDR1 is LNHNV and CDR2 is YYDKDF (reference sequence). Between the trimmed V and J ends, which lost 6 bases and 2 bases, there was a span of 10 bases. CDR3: CATRPGLNTEAFF. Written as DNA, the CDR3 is TGTGCCACCAGACCGGGCCTAAACACTGAAGCTTTCTTT.

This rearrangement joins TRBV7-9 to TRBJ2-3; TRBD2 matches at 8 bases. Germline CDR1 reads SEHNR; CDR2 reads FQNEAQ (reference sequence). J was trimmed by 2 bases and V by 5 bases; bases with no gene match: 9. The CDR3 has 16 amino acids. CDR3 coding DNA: TGTGCCAGCAGCCAGGGAGCGGGGGTCCACACAGATACGCAGTATTTT. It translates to CASSQGAGVHTDTQYF.

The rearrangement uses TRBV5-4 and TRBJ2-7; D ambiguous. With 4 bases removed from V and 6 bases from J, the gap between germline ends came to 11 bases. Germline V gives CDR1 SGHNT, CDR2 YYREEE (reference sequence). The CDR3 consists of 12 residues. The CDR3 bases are TGTGCCAGCAGCGGCCAGGCCAGCGAGCAGTACTTC. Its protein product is CASSGQASEQYF.

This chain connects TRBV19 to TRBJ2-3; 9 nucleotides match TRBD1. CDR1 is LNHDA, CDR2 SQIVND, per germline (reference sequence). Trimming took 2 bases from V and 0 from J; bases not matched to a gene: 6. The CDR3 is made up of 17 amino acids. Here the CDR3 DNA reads TGTGCCAGTAGTATAAAGACAGGGGGGGCTAGCACAGATACGCAGTATTTT. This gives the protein CASSIKTGGASTDTQYF.

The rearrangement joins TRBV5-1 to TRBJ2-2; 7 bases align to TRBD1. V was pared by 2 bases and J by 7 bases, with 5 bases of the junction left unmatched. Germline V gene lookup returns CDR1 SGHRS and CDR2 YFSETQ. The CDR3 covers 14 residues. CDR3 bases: TGCGCCAGCAGCTTAACAGGGGCCCACGGGGAGCTGTTTTTT. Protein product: CASSLTGAHGELFF.

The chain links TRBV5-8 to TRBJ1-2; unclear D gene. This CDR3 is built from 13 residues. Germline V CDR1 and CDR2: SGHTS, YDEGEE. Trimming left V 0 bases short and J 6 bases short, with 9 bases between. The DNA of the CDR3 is TGTGCCAGCAGCTTGGTCCTATATGATGGCTACACCTTC. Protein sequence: CASSLVLYDGYTF.

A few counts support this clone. The CDR3 reads CASSTGTEWDEQYF. CDR3 DNA: TGTGCCAGCAGCACCGGGACAGAGTGGGACGAGCAGTACTTC. The rearrangement links TRBV5-6 to TRBJ2-7, with 7 bases matching TRBD1. In germline, CDR1 is SGHDT, CDR2 YYEEEE. V shed 4 bases, J shed 5 bases, and the junction held 9 bases outside the gene matches. CDR3 size: 14 residues.

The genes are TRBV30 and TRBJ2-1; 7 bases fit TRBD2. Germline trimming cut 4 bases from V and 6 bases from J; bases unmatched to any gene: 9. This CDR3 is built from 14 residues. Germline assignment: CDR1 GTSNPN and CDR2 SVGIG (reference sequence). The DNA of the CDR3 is TGTGCCTGGACTGGGGGGGTTTTGGTCAATGAGCAGTTCTTC. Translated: CAWTGGVLVNEQFF.

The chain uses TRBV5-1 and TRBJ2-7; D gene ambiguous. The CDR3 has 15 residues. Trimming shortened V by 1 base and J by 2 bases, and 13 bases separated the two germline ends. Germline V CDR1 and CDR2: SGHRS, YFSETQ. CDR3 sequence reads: CASSLFQLGTYEQYF. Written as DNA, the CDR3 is TGCGCCAGCAGCTTGTTCCAACTGGGCACCTACGAGCAGTACTTC.

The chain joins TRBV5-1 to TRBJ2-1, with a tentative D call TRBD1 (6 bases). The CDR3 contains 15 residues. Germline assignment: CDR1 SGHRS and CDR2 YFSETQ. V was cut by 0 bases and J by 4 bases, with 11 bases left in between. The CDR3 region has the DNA TGCGCCAGCAGCTTGGTCAGGGGTCTTTACAATGAGCAGTTCTTC. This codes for CASSLVRGLYNEQFF.

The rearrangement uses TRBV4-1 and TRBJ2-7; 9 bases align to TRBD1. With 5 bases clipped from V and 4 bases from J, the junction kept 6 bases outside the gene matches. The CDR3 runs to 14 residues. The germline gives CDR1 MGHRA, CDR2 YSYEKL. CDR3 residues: CASSASTGGYEQYF. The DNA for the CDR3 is TGCGCCAGCAGCGCTTCGACAGGGGGTTACGAGCAGTACTTC.

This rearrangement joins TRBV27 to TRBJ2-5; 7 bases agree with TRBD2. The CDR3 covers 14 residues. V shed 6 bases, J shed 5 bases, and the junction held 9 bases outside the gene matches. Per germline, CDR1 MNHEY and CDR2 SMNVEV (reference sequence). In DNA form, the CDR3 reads TGTGCCAGCAGCCCCCGGGGGGTGGAGGAGACCCAGTACTTC. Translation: CASSPRGVEETQYF.

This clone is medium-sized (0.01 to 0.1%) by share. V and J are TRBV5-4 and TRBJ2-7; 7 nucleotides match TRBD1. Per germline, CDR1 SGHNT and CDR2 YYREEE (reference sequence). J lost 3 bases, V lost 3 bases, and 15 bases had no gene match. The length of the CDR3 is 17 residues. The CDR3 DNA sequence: TGTGCCAGCAGCTCTTATGAGGACAGGCGCATATTCTACGAGCAGTACTTC. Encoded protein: CASSSYEDRRIFYEQYF.

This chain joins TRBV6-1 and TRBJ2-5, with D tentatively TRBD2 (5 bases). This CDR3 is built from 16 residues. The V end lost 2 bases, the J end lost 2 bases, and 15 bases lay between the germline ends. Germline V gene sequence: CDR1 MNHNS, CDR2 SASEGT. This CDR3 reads CASSELRGIEQETQYF. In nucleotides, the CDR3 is TGTGCCAGCAGTGAATTGAGAGGGATCGAACAAGAGACCCAGTACTTC.

CDR3 in DNA: TGTGCCAGCAGCCCCGCGCCGACCTACGAGCAGTACTTC. Amino acids: CASSPAPTYEQYF. The rearrangement links TRBV9 to TRBJ2-7, with unresolved D. The CDR3 spans 13 residues. The germline V gene encodes CDR1 SGDLS and CDR2 YYNGEE. Trimming took 4 bases from V and 2 from J, leaving 10 bases between them.